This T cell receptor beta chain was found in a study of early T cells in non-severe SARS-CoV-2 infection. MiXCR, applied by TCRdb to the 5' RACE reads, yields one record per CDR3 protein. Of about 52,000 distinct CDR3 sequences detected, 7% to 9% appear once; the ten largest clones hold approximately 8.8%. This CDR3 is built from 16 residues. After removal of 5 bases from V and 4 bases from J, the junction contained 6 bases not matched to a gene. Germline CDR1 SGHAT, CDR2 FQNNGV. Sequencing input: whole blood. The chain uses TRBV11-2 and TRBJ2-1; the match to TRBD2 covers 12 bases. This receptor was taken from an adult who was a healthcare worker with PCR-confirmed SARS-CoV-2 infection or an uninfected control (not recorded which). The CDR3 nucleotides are TGTGCCAGCAGCCTAGCTAGCGGGAGGGGGTACAATGAGCAGTTCTTC. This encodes CASSLASGRGYNEQFF. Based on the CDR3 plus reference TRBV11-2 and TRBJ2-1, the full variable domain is EAGVAQSPRYKIIEKRQSVAFWCNPISGHATLYWYQQILGQGPKLLIQFQNNGVVDDSQLPKDRFSAERLKGVDSTLKIQPAKLEDSAVYLCASSLASGRGYNEQFFGPGTRLTVL.